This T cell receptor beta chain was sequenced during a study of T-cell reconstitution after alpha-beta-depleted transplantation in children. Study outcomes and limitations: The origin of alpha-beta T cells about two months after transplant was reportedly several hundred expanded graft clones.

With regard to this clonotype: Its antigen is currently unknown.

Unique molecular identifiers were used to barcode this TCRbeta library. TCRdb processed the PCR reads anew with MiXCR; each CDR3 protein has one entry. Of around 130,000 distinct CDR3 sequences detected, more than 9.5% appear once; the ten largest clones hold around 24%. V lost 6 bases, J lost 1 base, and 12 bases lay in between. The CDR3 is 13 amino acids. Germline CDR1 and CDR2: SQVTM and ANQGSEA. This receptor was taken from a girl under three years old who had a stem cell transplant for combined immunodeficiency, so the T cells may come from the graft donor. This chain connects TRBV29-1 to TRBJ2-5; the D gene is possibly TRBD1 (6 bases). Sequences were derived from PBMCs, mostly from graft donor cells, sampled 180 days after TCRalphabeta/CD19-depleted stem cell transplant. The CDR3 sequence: CSVADRTQETQYF. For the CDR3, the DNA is TGCAGCGTCGCTGACAGGACCCAAGAGACCCAGTACTTC.